This entry concerns a single TCR beta chain. The data originate from a study of blood T cell repertoires in COVID-19. Study at large: Nucleic acid was either cDNA or gDNA, and it came from T cells, B-cell-depleted T cells, or PBMCs.

V lost 8 bases and J lost 7; bases outside the gene matches: 7. The germline V gene encodes CDR1 MGHDK and CDR2 SYGVNS. The CDR3 has 15 amino acids. Libraries were prepared by immunoSEQ multiplex PCR; TCRdb keeps only in-frame clonotypes and omits some of them. Here the sample spans approximately 100,000 clones, approximately 93% being singletons. The clonotype originates from a man in his sixties with acute or convalescent COVID-19. This chain links TRBV25-1 with TRBJ2-1; 14 positions match TRBD2. Sequenced input: peripheral blood. The CDR3 is CASSAGLAGGNEQFF. The CDR3 coding sequence is TGTGCCAGCTCCGCCGGACTAGCGGGAGGAAATGAGCAGTTCTTC.